Reported below is one TCR beta chain. These data belong to a study of blood T cell repertoires in COVID-19. This CDR3 is built from 16 residues. Germline assignment: CDR1 LGHDT and CDR2 YNNKEL (reference sequence). The junction had 11 bases not matched to a gene; V was cut back by 1 base and J by 6 bases. Profiled with immunoSEQ multiplex PCR; TCRdb holds only in-frame clones, not every one. The sample holds some 490,000 clones, around nine tenths seen once. Living in about 25 US areas, the participants were between about 18 and 95 years of age. Donors were grouped by their self-reported clinical history.

Specimen: PBMCs or T cells enriched from blood (not recorded which). The V and J genes are TRBV3-1 (or the pseudogene TRBV3-2) and TRBJ2-7; 8 bases align to TRBD2. The TCR originated in a woman aged 60-75 years who had recovered from COVID-19. The CDR3: CASSQAAAGDYGEQYF. As DNA, the CDR3 is TGTGCCAGCAGCCAAGCCGCAGCGGGGGATTACGGCGAGCAGTACTTC.